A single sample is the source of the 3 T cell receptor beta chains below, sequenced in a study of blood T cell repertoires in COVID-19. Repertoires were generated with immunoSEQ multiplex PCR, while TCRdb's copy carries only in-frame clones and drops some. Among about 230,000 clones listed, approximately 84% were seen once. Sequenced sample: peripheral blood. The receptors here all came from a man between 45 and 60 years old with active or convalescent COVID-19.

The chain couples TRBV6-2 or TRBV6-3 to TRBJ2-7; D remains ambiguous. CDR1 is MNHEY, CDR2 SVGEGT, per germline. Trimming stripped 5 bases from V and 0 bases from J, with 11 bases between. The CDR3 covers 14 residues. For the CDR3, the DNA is TGTGCCAGCAGTCATGACACCCACTCCTACGAGCAGTACTTC. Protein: CASSHDTHSYEQYF.

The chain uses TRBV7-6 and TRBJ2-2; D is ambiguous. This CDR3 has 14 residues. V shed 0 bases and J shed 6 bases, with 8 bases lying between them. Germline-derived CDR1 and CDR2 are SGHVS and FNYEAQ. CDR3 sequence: CASSLARQAGELFF. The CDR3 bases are TGTGCCAGCAGCTTAGCCCGTCAGGCCGGGGAGCTGTTTTTT.

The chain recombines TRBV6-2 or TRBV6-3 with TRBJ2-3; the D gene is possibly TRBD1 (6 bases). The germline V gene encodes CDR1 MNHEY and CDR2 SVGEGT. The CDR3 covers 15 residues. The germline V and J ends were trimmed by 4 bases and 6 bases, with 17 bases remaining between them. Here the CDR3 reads CASSSNRAGVDTQYF. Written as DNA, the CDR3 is TGTGCCAGCAGTTCGAACAGGGCTGGAGTGGATACGCAGTATTTT.